Below, one TCR beta chain is given with its context. This specimen belongs to a study of blood T cell repertoires in COVID-19. In the study's own analysis: It was from reference gene primer amplification that nucleated cell counts were estimated. Assay: immunoSEQ multiplex PCR; the TCRdb copy retains only in-frame clones and omits some. V, J and clone size are taken as reported in that table, and D and trimming were inferred from the DNA itself. The repertoire has around 200,000 clones, around 80% of them found once; the top ten carry 4.5% to 7%. The sequencing input was peripheral blood. This TCR was recovered from a woman aged 70-85 years with acute or convalescent COVID-19.

CDR3 sequence (DNA): TGCGCCAGCAGCTCAGGGACGGGGAGGCCGTCTAACTATGGCTACACCTTC. Amino acid sequence: CASSSGTGRPSNYGYTF. This chain joins TRBV5-1 and TRBJ1-2, with D tentatively TRBD1 (5 bases). Germline lookup yields CDR1 SGHRS and CDR2 YFSETQ. This CDR3 is built from 17 residues. V lost 3 bases, J lost 0 bases, and 18 bases lay in between.